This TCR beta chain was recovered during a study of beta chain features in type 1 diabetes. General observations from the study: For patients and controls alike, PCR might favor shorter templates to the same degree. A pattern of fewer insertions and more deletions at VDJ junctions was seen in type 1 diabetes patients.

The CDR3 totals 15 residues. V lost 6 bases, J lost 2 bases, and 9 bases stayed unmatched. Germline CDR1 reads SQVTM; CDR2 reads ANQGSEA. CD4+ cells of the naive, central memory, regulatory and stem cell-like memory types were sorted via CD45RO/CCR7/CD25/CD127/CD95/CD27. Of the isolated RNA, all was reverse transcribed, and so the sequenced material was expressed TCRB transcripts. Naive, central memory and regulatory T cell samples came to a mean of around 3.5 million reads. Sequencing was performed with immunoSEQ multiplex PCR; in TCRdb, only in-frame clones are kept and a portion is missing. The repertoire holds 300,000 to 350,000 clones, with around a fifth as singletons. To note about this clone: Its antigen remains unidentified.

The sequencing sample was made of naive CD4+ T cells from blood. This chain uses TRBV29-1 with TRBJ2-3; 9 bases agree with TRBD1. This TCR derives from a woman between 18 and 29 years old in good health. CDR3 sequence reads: CSVGDRGGATDTQYF. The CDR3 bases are TGCAGCGTAGGAGACAGGGGGGGGGCCACAGATACGCAGTATTTT.